The 16 T cell receptor beta chains below come from one sample, sequenced in a study of identical twins. TCRdb re-derived calls from the 5' RACE reads in MiXCR, one entry per CDR3 protein. The sample includes about 530,000 distinct CDR3 sequences, 12% to 15% of them seen just once. The data were also submitted as part of a second study, on yellow fever vaccine responses in identical twins.

The sequencing input was CD4+ T cells sorted from blood. Receptor source: a woman younger than 30 in good health.

This rearrangement joins TRBV28 to TRBJ2-1, with 8 nucleotides matching TRBD2. Trimming took 5 bases from V and 10 from J; bases not matched to a gene: 7. CDR1 and CDR2 from the germline V gene are MDHEN and SYDVKM. The CDR3 totals 13 residues. The CDR3 region has the DNA TGTGCCAGCAGTCGGGGTATAGCGGGGGAGCAGTTCTTC. This gives the protein CASSRGIAGEQFF.

CDR3 sequence: CASSGGLATNTGELFF. The CDR3 DNA follows: TGTGCCAGCAGCGGGGGACTAGCAACGAACACCGGGGAGCTGTTTTTT. The gene calls are TRBV9 and TRBJ2-2; 9 bases fit TRBD2. Germline CDR1 and CDR2: SGDLS and YYNGEE. The CDR3 has 16 residues. Trimming cost V 3 bases and J 0 bases; bases outside gene matches: 3.

The V and J genes are TRBV5-1 and TRBJ2-2; D is uncertain. CDR3 size: 14 residues. Trimming shortened V by 4 bases and J by 3 bases, and 10 bases separated the two germline ends. Per germline, CDR1 SGHRS and CDR2 YFSETQ. The CDR3 here is CASSPATDTGELFF. CDR3 nucleotide sequence: TGCGCCAGCAGCCCTGCAACTGACACCGGGGAGCTGTTTTTT.

This rearrangement joins TRBV18 to TRBJ2-5; D may be TRBD1 (6 bases). The germline V and J ends were trimmed by 5 bases and 1 base, with 14 bases remaining between them. The CDR3 length is 15 residues. Germline V lookup: CDR1 KGHSH, CDR2 LQKENI. CDR3 DNA sequence: TGTGCCAGCTCATTTACCGGGACACCCCAAGAGACCCAGTACTTC. As protein: CASSFTGTPQETQYF.

This chain links TRBV20-1 with TRBJ2-1, with 10 bases lining up with TRBD2. The V segment lost 4 bases and the J segment 7 bases; nucleotides outside the gene matches: 13. The CDR3 loop spans 16 amino acids. Germline loops: CDR1 DFQATT, CDR2 SNEGSKA (reference sequence). In DNA form, the CDR3 reads TGCAGTGCTACAAAGGAGCCTAGCGGGAGTCGGAATGAGCAGTTCTTC. The encoded protein is CSATKEPSGSRNEQFF.

This clonotype appeared many times. The chain's CDR3 is CASSSAGGPGELFF. In DNA form, the CDR3 reads TGTGCCAGCAGCTCGGCTGGGGGGCCCGGGGAGCTGTTTTTT. The chain carries TRBV7-7 and TRBJ2-2; D may match TRBD1 or TRBD2 (6 bases each). Trimming pared 4 bases from V and 6 bases from J, leaving 12 bases between. Germline values: CDR1 SSHAT, CDR2 FNYEAQ (reference sequence). The CDR3 has 14 residues.

The chain combines TRBV5-6 with TRBJ2-1, with 12 bases identical to TRBD2. The CDR3 has 15 residues. V lost 4 bases to trimming and J lost 4 bases; unmatched junction nucleotides: 3. CDR1 and CDR2 from the germline V gene are SGHDT and YYEEEE. CDR3 bases: TGTGCCAGCAGCAATGGACTAGCGGGATACAATGAGCAGTTCTTC. It translates to CASSNGLAGYNEQFF. Supplemented by reference TRBV5-6 and TRBJ2-1, the full variable domain reads DAGVTQSPTHLIKTRGQQVTLRCSPKSGHDTVSWYQQALGQGPQFIFQYYEEEERQRGNFPDRFSGHQFPNYSSELNVNALLLGDSALYLCASSNGLAGYNEQFFGPGTRLTVL.

This clonotype was found a few times. The rearrangement links TRBV9 to TRBJ2-1; 14 bases fit TRBD2. CDR3 length: 17 amino acids. J was trimmed by 9 bases and V by 3 bases; bases with no gene match: 11. Germline CDR1 SGDLS, CDR2 YYNGEE. CDR3 sequence: CASSAPGLAGEGIEQFF. The CDR3 bases are TGTGCCAGCAGCGCCCCGGGACTAGCGGGAGAGGGGATTGAGCAGTTCTTC.

In its sample, this clonotype was seen a few times. As DNA, the CDR3 is TGTGCCAGCAGACCGGAGGGTATTCGCTACAATGAGCAGTTCTTC. It encodes CASRPEGIRYNEQFF. This chain uses TRBV7-8 with TRBJ2-1; a possible D gene is TRBD2 (6 bases). V lost 6 bases, J lost 3 bases, and 15 bases lay in between. This CDR3 region has 15 residues. The V gene's germline CDR1 is SGHVS and CDR2 FQNEAQ. Using reference TRBV7-8 and TRBJ2-1 for the parts outside the CDR3, the full variable domain is GAGVSQSPRYKVAKRGQDVALRCDPISGHVSLFWYQQALGQGPEFLTYFQNEAQLDKSGLPSDRFFAERPEGSVSTLKIQRTQQEDSAVYLCASRPEGIRYNEQFFGPGTRLTVL.

There are a few counts of this clonotype. The chain uses TRBV4-1 and TRBJ2-1, with D perhaps TRBD1 (6 bases). Germline CDR1 reads MGHRA; CDR2 reads YSYEKL. This CDR3 region has 15 residues. Trimming took off 2 bases at V and 4 bases at J, with 12 bases between the two ends. In DNA, the CDR3 is TGCGCCAGCAGCCAACACAGGGAGCGATACAATGAGCAGTTCTTC. Its translation: CASSQHRERYNEQFF.

The chain uses TRBV5-1 and TRBJ2-3; no definite D call. The CDR3 spans 22 residues. Germline loops: CDR1 SGHRS, CDR2 YFSETQ. Trimming left V 2 bases short and J 0 bases short, with 31 bases between. The CDR3: CASSFTNKQILTGFTSTDTQYF. Written as DNA, the CDR3 is TGCGCCAGCAGCTTCACCAATAAACAGATACTGACGGGTTTTACAAGCACAGATACGCAGTATTTT.

The rearrangement joins TRBV27 to TRBJ2-3; a weak D match, TRBD1 (6 bases). V dropped 6 bases and J dropped 0 bases, with 10 bases sitting between them. This CDR3 region has 14 residues. In germline, CDR1 is MNHEY, CDR2 SMNVEV (reference sequence). The CDR3 loop reads CASRKTGSTDTQYF. The CDR3 coding sequence is TGTGCCAGCAGGAAAACAGGGAGCACAGATACGCAGTATTTT.

This clonotype was recorded at least ten times. J is TRBJ2-7 and V is TRBV20-1, with TRBD2 matching 7 bases. The V gene's germline CDR1 is DFQATT and CDR2 SNEGSKA (reference sequence). The J segment lost 4 bases and the V segment lost 0 bases, leaving 12 bases of the junction unmatched. The CDR3 spans 16 residues. The CDR3 coding sequence is TGCAGTGCTAGAGAGAGGCGGGAGCGACCCCTTTACGAGCAGTACTTC. Translating it yields CSARERRERPLYEQYF.

This clonotype was counted only a few times. This chain uses TRBV11-2 with TRBJ1-1; 9 bases match TRBD1. Germline CDR1 reads SGHAT; CDR2 reads FQNNGV. CDR3 length: 14 residues. V shed 2 bases, J shed 7 bases, and the junction held 5 bases outside the gene matches. CDR3 loop: CASSLRTGDFEAFF. The DNA of the CDR3 is TGTGCCAGCAGCTTAAGGACAGGGGATTTTGAAGCTTTCTTT.

The chain carries TRBV20-1 and TRBJ1-5, with D hard to call. Per the germline V gene, CDR1 is DFQATT and CDR2 is SNEGSKA (reference sequence). V dropped 0 bases and J dropped 7 bases, with 7 bases sitting between them. This CDR3 has 12 amino acids. The chain's CDR3 is CSARDSGQPQHF. The CDR3 region has the DNA TGCAGTGCTAGAGATTCAGGACAGCCCCAGCATTTT.

This chain connects TRBV15 to TRBJ1-1; D not resolved. The CDR3 is 15 amino acids. Trimming shortened V by 0 bases and J by 6 bases, and 14 bases separated the two germline ends. Per the germline V gene, CDR1 is LNHNV and CDR2 is YYDKDF (reference sequence). CDR3 region: CATSRDRVGNAEAFF. The CDR3 nucleotides read TGTGCCACCAGCAGAGATCGGGTTGGCAACGCTGAAGCTTTCTTT.